The sample holds a few counts of the clone carrying this T cell receptor beta chain. Its antigen remains unidentified. The data derive from a study of cytomegalovirus exposure and HLA in healthy donors. General study results and limits: In an earlier analysis, most TCR beta V segments were productive about 87% or about 30% of the time. With high specificity and sensitivity, the classifier reportedly diagnosed cytomegalovirus status. Rare sequences made up most TCRs, while some public TCRs were found in many donors. Analysis was carried out at a later point, and it linked a missense DCLRE1C variant to TCR beta V- and J-gene trimming.

The PCR ran on 60 Vbeta and 13 Jbeta primers. TCRdb's table, derived via immunoSEQ multiplex PCR, lists solely in-frame clones and lacks some. The data contain around 67,000 clones, approximately 74% of them singletons. The sequence was obtained from a woman in her twenties or thirties in good health and CMV-seropositive. The sequenced sample was PBMCs.

The CDR3 loop is CASSVHTGTGISYNEQFF. CDR3 sequence (DNA): TGTGCCAGCAGCGTACATACCGGGACAGGGATTTCCTACAATGAGCAGTTCTTC. The chain carries TRBV9 and TRBJ2-1; TRBD1 matches 9 bases. Germline V gene data show CDR1 as SGDLS and CDR2 as YYNGEE. J lost 1 base, V lost 1 base, and 9 bases had no gene match. The CDR3 totals 18 residues.